This passage covers 30 T cell receptor beta chains from one sample sequenced in a study of blood T cell repertoires in COVID-19. The assay was immunoSEQ multiplex PCR, and TCRdb's table has in-frame clones only and misses some. The table records roughly 300,000 clones, about 85% of them present only once. Sequenced sample: peripheral blood. These receptors all come from a human donor in a cohort sampled during active COVID-19.

CDR3 protein: CASSYQRWTGDNEQFF. CDR3 nucleotides: TGTGCCAGCAGTTACCAACGCTGGACAGGAGACAATGAGCAGTTCTTC. The chain joins TRBV6-5 to TRBJ2-1; the match to TRBD1 covers 7 bases. The CDR3 contains 16 residues. CDR1 is MNHEY and CDR2 is SVGAGI in the germline V gene. The J segment lost 5 bases and the V segment lost 2 bases, leaving 9 bases of the junction unmatched.

This chain connects TRBV7-2 to TRBJ2-4, with 7 bases that match TRBD2. Germline loops: CDR1 SGHTA, CDR2 FQGNSA. The CDR3 totals 12 residues. Unmatched junction bases numbered 4, after V lost 6 bases and J lost 8 bases. CDR3 nucleotide sequence: TGTGCCAGCAGGGGGGGGTCGGACATTCAGTACTTC. This gives the protein CASRGGSDIQYF.

The chain has TRBV7-3 and TRBJ2-2; TRBD2 aligns across 8 bases. After removal of 5 bases from V and 0 bases from J, the junction contained 2 bases not matched to a gene. Germline-derived CDR1 and CDR2 are SGHTA and FQGTGA. The CDR3 spans 15 residues. CDR3 protein: CASSLGLANTGELFF. The CDR3 DNA reads as TGTGCCAGCAGCCTGGGACTAGCGAACACCGGGGAGCTGTTTTTT.

The V and J genes are TRBV3-1 (or the pseudogene TRBV3-2) and TRBJ2-1; 16 bases are shared with TRBD2. This CDR3 spans 18 amino acids. Trimming removed 1 base from V and 5 bases from J; junction bases left unmatched: 5. Looked up from germline, CDR1 is LGHDT and CDR2 is YNNKEL (reference sequence). The CDR3 loop reads CASSQVGTSGRANNEQFF. The CDR3 DNA reads TGTGCCAGCAGCCAAGTAGGGACTAGCGGGAGGGCAAACAATGAGCAGTTCTTC.

CDR3 DNA sequence: TGCGCCAGCAGTCTTGACGGGACTAGCGTTTCCTACGAGCAGTACTTC. Its protein product is CASSLDGTSVSYEQYF. This rearrangement joins TRBV5-1 to TRBJ2-7, with 10 nucleotides matching TRBD2. The CDR3 loop spans 16 amino acids. V lost 5 bases to trimming and J lost 1 base; unmatched junction nucleotides: 9. Per the germline V gene, CDR1 is SGHRS and CDR2 is YFSETQ.

The chain uses TRBV5-1 and TRBJ2-7; 9 nucleotides line up with TRBD2. There are 15 residues in the CDR3. V was clipped by 3 bases and J by 7 bases; unmatched bases: 11. Germline CDR1 SGHRS, CDR2 YFSETQ. The CDR3 DNA is TGCGCCAGCAGCTCTGAGGCGGGAGGGCAAGGTGAGCAGTACTTC. Translated, it gives CASSSEAGGQGEQYF.

The chain combines TRBV2 with TRBJ2-1; 11 bases are a match to TRBD2. Germline V CDR1 and CDR2: SNHLY, FYNNEI. This CDR3 contains 14 residues. V dropped 4 bases and J dropped 9; count of bases not matched to a gene: 5. The CDR3 loop is CASSALAGESEQFF. The CDR3 DNA is TGTGCCAGCAGTGCACTAGCGGGAGAGAGTGAGCAGTTCTTC. The full variable domain, its missing parts supplied by reference TRBV2 and TRBJ2-1, is EPEVTQTPSHQVTQMGQEVILRCVPISNHLYFYWYRQILGQKVEFLVSFYNNEISEKSEIFDDQFSVERPDGSNFTLKIRSTKLEDSAMYFCASSALAGESEQFFGPGTRLTVL.

The gene calls are TRBV9 and TRBJ2-1, with 12 positions matching TRBD1. Germline CDR1 is SGDLS and CDR2 is YYNGEE. This CDR3 spans 16 amino acids. The V and J ends lost 0 bases and 7 bases, in that order; junction bases with no gene match: 5. The CDR3 reads CASSVEGTGGKNEQFF. The CDR3 coding sequence is TGTGCCAGCAGCGTAGAGGGGACAGGGGGCAAAAATGAGCAGTTCTTC.

The V gene is TRBV3-1 (or the pseudogene TRBV3-2), the J gene TRBJ2-7; TRBD2 matches 12 bases. The CDR3 contains 15 residues. Germline CDR1 and CDR2: LGHDT and YNNKEL (reference sequence). Trimming cost V 4 bases and J 4 bases; bases outside gene matches: 5. The CDR3 DNA reads as TGTGCCAGCAGCCTTCGACTAGCGGGAGCGTACGAGCAGTACTTC. Translation gives CASSLRLAGAYEQYF.

This chain joins TRBV2 and TRBJ1-1, with D tentatively TRBD1 (5 bases). Trimming cost V 5 bases and J 6 bases, with 16 bases left between them. From germline, CDR1 is SNHLY and CDR2 FYNNEI. This CDR3 is built from 14 residues. The CDR3 reads CASSSQGLSSEAFF. CDR3 sequence (DNA): TGTGCCAGCAGTAGCCAGGGTCTTTCCTCTGAAGCTTTCTTT.

The CDR3 DNA is TGTGCCAGCAGGTTGACAGGGATCCAGGAGACCCAGTACTTC. This codes for CASRLTGIQETQYF. The gene calls are TRBV28 and TRBJ2-5; 7 positions agree with TRBD1. This CDR3 is 14 amino acids long. The trim removed 6 bases at V and 5 bases at J, leaving 9 bases unmatched. From germline, CDR1 is MDHEN and CDR2 SYDVKM.

This chain connects TRBV7-9 to TRBJ2-5; the D gene is possibly TRBD2 (5 bases). CDR3 size: 15 residues. Trimming stripped 5 bases from V and 7 bases from J, with 20 bases between. Germline lookup yields CDR1 SEHNR and CDR2 FQNEAQ (reference sequence). DNA of the CDR3: TGTGCCAGCAGCGAACAGCGGCTGTTGACTGGGACCCAGTACTTC. Amino acid sequence: CASSEQRLLTGTQYF.

V usage is TRBV12-2 and J usage is TRBJ2-5; the table's TRBD2 call for D was not verified on the DNA. TRBV12-2 is recorded as a pseudogene. The CDR3 runs to 15 residues. CDR3 DNA: TGTGCAAGTCGCTTATTAGGGAGGGGCTGTGAGACCCAGTACTTC. Amino acids: CASRLLGRGCETQYF.

As to this clone: The sample carries other DNA sequences with the same CDR3. The rearrangement uses TRBV7-9 and TRBJ1-1, with a tentative D call TRBD1 (5 bases). The V end lost 1 base, the J end lost 4 bases, and 10 bases lay between the germline ends. This CDR3 is built from 14 residues. Looked up from germline, CDR1 is SEHNR and CDR2 is FQNEAQ (reference sequence). The CDR3 here is CASSLGGGGTEAFF. CDR3 sequence (DNA): TGTGCCAGCAGCTTAGGTGGGGGAGGCACTGAAGCTTTCTTT. The full variable domain, its missing parts supplied by reference TRBV7-9 and TRBJ1-1, is DTGVSQNPRHKITKRGQNVTFRCDPISEHNRLYWYRQTLGQGPEFLTYFQNEAQLEKSRLLSDRFSAERPKGSFSTLEIQRTEQGDSAMYLCASSLGGGGTEAFFGQGTRLTVV.

This clone was picked up a small number of times. The rearrangement links TRBV27 to TRBJ1-1, with D possibly TRBD1 on 5 matching bases. CDR1 and CDR2 (germline): MNHEY, SMNVEV (reference sequence). V lost 6 bases and J 0 bases, leaving 8 bases between the germline ends. The CDR3 is 13 residues long. The CDR3 bases are TGTGCCAGCAGGACAGCTCTGAACACTGAAGCTTTCTTT. As protein: CASRTALNTEAFF.

J is TRBJ1-2 and V is TRBV6-2 or TRBV6-3; D is possibly TRBD1 (5 bases). The CDR3 runs 14 residues. Trimming stripped 4 bases from V and 8 bases from J, with 17 bases between. Germline loops: CDR1 MNHEY, CDR2 SVGEGT. The CDR3 region has the DNA TGTGCCAGCAGTTGGCCCCCTTCCAGGGTCGGCTACACCTTC. Encoded protein: CASSWPPSRVGYTF.

The chain links TRBV3-1 (or the pseudogene TRBV3-2) to TRBJ2-3, with TRBD2 matching 7 bases. Germline CDR1 and CDR2: LGHDT and YNNKEL (reference sequence). This CDR3 comprises 15 residues. Trimming cost V 4 bases and J 2 bases; bases outside gene matches: 6. CDR3 amino acids: CASSPSGTITDTQYF. The CDR3 nucleotides read TGTGCCAGCAGCCCAAGCGGGACGATCACAGATACGCAGTATTTT.

This clone came up a few times. This chain joins TRBV6-4 and TRBJ1-2; D not resolved. Germline loops: CDR1 MRHNA, CDR2 SNTAGT. The V end was cut by 8 bases, the J end by 10 bases, with 11 bases between. This CDR3 contains 10 residues. The CDR3 loop is CASGRQFYTF. The CDR3 DNA follows: TGTGCCAGCGGCAGGCAGTTCTACACCTTC.

The V and J genes are TRBV6-5 and TRBJ2-7, with TRBD2 matching over 8 bases. With 6 bases clipped from V and 1 base from J, the junction kept 8 bases outside the gene matches. CDR1 MNHEY and CDR2 SVGAGI come from the germline V gene. The CDR3 is made up of 15 amino acids. The CDR3: CASSYREGGSYEQYF. DNA for the CDR3: TGTGCCAGCAGCTATCGGGAGGGAGGATCCTACGAGCAGTACTTC.

The chain uses TRBV19 and TRBJ1-1; no firm D call. The V gene's germline CDR1 is LNHDA and CDR2 SQIVND (reference sequence). This CDR3 has 13 amino acids. The V and J ends lost 5 bases and 5 bases respectively, with 12 bases between them. The CDR3 is CASSSGSWTEAFF. In DNA form, the CDR3 reads TGTGCCAGTAGTTCGGGGAGTTGGACTGAAGCTTTCTTT.

The chain employs TRBV11-2 and TRBJ2-3; TRBD2 aligns across 13 bases. CDR3 length equals 14 residues. Unmatched junction bases numbered 4, after V lost 9 bases and J lost 4 bases. Germline CDR1 is SGHAT and CDR2 is FQNNGV. In DNA, the CDR3 is TGTGCCAGTCGGACTAGCGGGAGAGCAGATACGCAGTATTTT. This sequence encodes CASRTSGRADTQYF.

The CDR3 region is CASSADSYNSPLHF. The CDR3 bases are TGTGCCAGCAGCGCGGACTCCTATAATTCACCCCTCCACTTT. This chain connects TRBV27 to TRBJ1-6; D is unclear. Trimming stripped 6 bases from V and 0 bases from J, with 6 bases between. This CDR3 has 14 amino acids. CDR1 and CDR2 (germline): MNHEY, SMNVEV (reference sequence).

The V gene is TRBV29-1, the J gene TRBJ2-7; 8 nucleotides agree with TRBD1. The junction had 9 bases not matched to a gene; V was cut back by 6 bases and J by 11 bases. The CDR3 has 11 amino acids. Germline V gives CDR1 SQVTM, CDR2 ANQGSEA. The CDR3 nucleotides are TGCAGCGTAGACTTCGGACAGGGAGAGTACTTC. Its translation is CSVDFGQGEYF.

Written as DNA, the CDR3 is TGTGCCAGTAGACTAGATTCCGATACGCAGTATTTT. It encodes CASRLDSDTQYF. This rearrangement joins TRBV2 to TRBJ2-3; possibly TRBD2 for D (6 bases). The CDR3 extends over 12 amino acids. Germline-derived CDR1 and CDR2 are SNHLY and FYNNEI. Trimming removed 9 bases at V and 6 bases at J, with 13 bases between.

The V gene is TRBV7-8, the J gene TRBJ1-4, with 7 bases that match TRBD1. V gave up 2 bases and J gave up 3 bases; unmatched junction bases: 12. Germline V lookup: CDR1 SGHVS, CDR2 FQNEAQ. This CDR3 region has 18 residues. The CDR3 DNA sequence: TGTGCCAGCAGCTTAAATTGGCGACAGGGACCTCCTAATGAAAAACTGTTTTTT. Amino acid sequence: CASSLNWRQGPPNEKLFF.

This chain connects TRBV27 to TRBJ2-1, with D unresolved. Germline CDR1 is MNHEY and CDR2 is SMNVEV (reference sequence). V lost 6 bases and J 0 bases, leaving 12 bases between the germline ends. This CDR3 comprises 15 residues. For the CDR3, the DNA is TGTGCCAGCAGATCTATGCGGCTCTCCTACAATGAGCAGTTCTTC. This encodes CASRSMRLSYNEQFF.

The V gene is TRBV5-6, the J gene TRBJ2-1; 7 nucleotides align to TRBD1. The CDR3 contains 17 residues. Germline V gives CDR1 SGHDT, CDR2 YYEEEE. The trim removed 4 bases at V and 5 bases at J, leaving 15 bases unmatched. CDR3 bases: TGTGCCAGCAGCCTCTTGGGGAAAGGACAGGTAGACAATGAGCAGTTCTTC. Translation gives CASSLLGKGQVDNEQFF.

The J gene is TRBJ1-4, the V gene TRBV28; TRBD1 might be the D (6 bases). Germline V gene sequence: CDR1 MDHEN, CDR2 SYDVKM. CDR3 length: 14 residues. V was clipped by 5 bases and J by 8 bases, with 15 bases between them. The CDR3 DNA is TGTGCCAGCAGTCCAGGACAGATAGGGGAAAAACTGTTTTTT. It is translated as CASSPGQIGEKLFF.

The chain links TRBV7-8 to TRBJ1-1; D perhaps matches TRBD1 (5 bases). The CDR3 is 16 amino acids. Germline CDR1 and CDR2: SGHVS and FQNEAQ. Trimming shortened V by 7 bases and J by 0 bases, and 18 bases separated the two germline ends. The CDR3 here is CASTSMGLVMNTEAFF. CDR3 sequence (DNA): TGTGCCAGCACCTCCATGGGGCTGGTTATGAACACTGAAGCTTTCTTT. The entire variable domain, with the rest obtained from reference TRBV7-8 and TRBJ1-1, is as follows: GAGVSQSPRYKVAKRGQDVALRCDPISGHVSLFWYQQALGQGPEFLTYFQNEAQLDKSGLPSDRFFAERPEGSVSTLKIQRTQQEDSAVYLCASTSMGLVMNTEAFFGQGTRLTVV.

V usage is TRBV10-1 and J usage is TRBJ2-3; possibly TRBD2 for D (5 bases). The V end was cut by 2 bases, the J end by 0 bases, with 9 bases between. The CDR3 consists of 15 residues. Germline-derived CDR1 and CDR2 are WNHNN and SYGVQD (reference sequence). As DNA, the CDR3 is TGCGCCAGCAGTGAGAAGCGGACTAGCACAGATACGCAGTATTTT. Its translation: CASSEKRTSTDTQYF.